The 27 T cell receptor beta chains below were found in one sample sequenced in a study of blood T cell repertoires in COVID-19. Sequencing used immunoSEQ multiplex PCR; TCRdb keeps in-frame clones, though not all of them. The sample consists of 330,000 or so clones, over 75% of them appearing once. Sample: PBMCs or T cells enriched from blood (not recorded which). These receptors all stem from a man between 25 and 39 years old who had recovered from COVID-19.

The rearrangement uses TRBV10-3 and TRBJ1-1; D remains ambiguous. Trimming pared 7 bases from V and 1 base from J, leaving 10 bases between. CDR1 ENHRY and CDR2 SYGVKD come from the germline V gene. The CDR3 spans 13 residues. CDR3 DNA: TGTGCCATCAATTGGGAGCCGAACACTGAAGCTTTCTTT. Its protein product is CAINWEPNTEAFF.

The gene calls are TRBV5-5 and TRBJ2-7, with TRBD2 matching 11 bases. Trimming took 4 bases from V and 4 from J; bases not matched to a gene: 22. The CDR3 consists of 20 residues. The germline CDR1 and CDR2 sequences are SGHKS and YYEKEE (reference sequence). In nucleotides, the CDR3 is TGTGCCAGCAGCCGGCGAGGGGCAGAGATTAGCGGGGGGGCCTCGTACGAGCAGTACTTC. Residues: CASSRRGAEISGGASYEQYF.

This rearrangement joins TRBV4-2 to TRBJ2-1; 9 nucleotides agree with TRBD2. Germline CDR1 LGHNA, CDR2 YNFKEQ. The junction had 11 bases not matched to a gene; V was cut back by 1 base and J by 10 bases. This CDR3 spans 16 amino acids. CDR3 residues: CASSQAGLASLVEQFF. The CDR3 DNA follows: TGTGCCAGCAGCCAAGCGGGACTAGCCTCGTTGGTGGAGCAGTTCTTC.

The chain couples TRBV7-3 to TRBJ1-1; D ambiguous. The V gene lost 2 bases and the J gene lost 1 base, with 11 bases spanning the gap. Germline V CDR1 and CDR2: SGHTA, FQGTGA. This CDR3 has 15 residues. CDR3 residues: CASSLFEVTNTEAFF. CDR3 DNA sequence: TGTGCCAGCAGCTTATTCGAGGTTACGAACACTGAAGCTTTCTTT.

On this clone itself: The sample carries other DNA sequences with the same CDR3. The V and J genes are TRBV5-1 and TRBJ2-1; D is possibly TRBD1 (6 bases). V lost 0 bases and J lost 4, with 11 bases in between. The CDR3 runs 15 residues. Germline V gene data show CDR1 as SGHRS and CDR2 as YFSETQ. CDR3 loop: CASSLVGGSYNEQFF. CDR3 DNA sequence: TGCGCCAGCAGCTTGGTTGGGGGCTCGTACAATGAGCAGTTCTTC.

The J gene is TRBJ1-2, the V gene TRBV28, with TRBD1 as a possible D gene (5 bases). This CDR3 is 13 amino acids long. Germline CDR1 reads MDHEN; CDR2 reads SYDVKM. Trimming took off 11 bases at V and 0 bases at J, with 13 bases between the two ends. The CDR3 protein is CAGSRQSNYGYTF. CDR3 DNA sequence: TGTGCCGGCTCCCGACAGTCTAACTATGGCTACACCTTC.

The rearrangement links TRBV19 to TRBJ2-3; a weak D match, TRBD1 (6 bases). The V gene's germline CDR1 is LNHDA and CDR2 SQIVND (reference sequence). CDR3 length: 14 amino acids. V shed 6 bases and J shed 2 bases, with 12 bases lying between them. The chain's CDR3 is CASSMDSFTDTQYF. CDR3 sequence (DNA): TGTGCCAGTAGCATGGACAGCTTCACAGATACGCAGTATTTT.

J is TRBJ1-5 and V is TRBV27, with 9 nucleotides matching TRBD1. This CDR3 spans 14 amino acids. Trimming cost V 5 bases and J 5 bases; bases outside gene matches: 4. Germline CDR1 and CDR2: MNHEY and SMNVEV (reference sequence). CDR3 region: CASSVTGGDQPQHF. CDR3 in DNA: TGTGCCAGCAGTGTTACAGGGGGCGATCAGCCCCAGCATTTT.

The genes are TRBV11-3 and TRBJ2-1, with 13 bases identical to TRBD2. From germline, CDR1 is SGHNT and CDR2 YENEEA. V shed 5 bases and J 6 bases; nucleotides not matched to a gene: 10. This CDR3 comprises 17 residues. The CDR3 region is CASSPGPTSGGANEQFF. The CDR3, as DNA: TGTGCCAGCAGCCCCGGCCCCACTAGCGGGGGGGCCAATGAGCAGTTCTTC.

The CDR3, as DNA: TGTGCCAGCAGTTTGGGCCTAACCTACGAGCAGTACTTC. It specifies CASSLGLTYEQYF. V gene TRBV27 combines with J gene TRBJ2-7; D gene unclear. CDR3 size: 13 residues. CDR1 and CDR2 from the germline V gene are MNHEY and SMNVEV (reference sequence). V was shortened by 3 bases and J by 2 bases, with 8 bases between the two germline ends.

The V and J genes are TRBV6-5 and TRBJ2-7; 7 bases line up with TRBD1. The ends lost 0 bases at V and 4 bases at J; junction bases unmatched: 6. Germline CDR1 MNHEY, CDR2 SVGAGI. The CDR3 runs to 15 residues. The CDR3 nucleotides are TGTGCCAGCAGTTACTCGGACAGGCGAGGGTACGAGCAGTACTTC. Encoded protein: CASSYSDRRGYEQYF.

V usage is TRBV7-9 and J usage is TRBJ2-1; tentative D call: TRBD2 (6 bases). The V end was cut by 5 bases, the J end by 4 bases, with 18 bases between. Germline lookup yields CDR1 SEHNR and CDR2 FQNEAQ (reference sequence). CDR3 length equals 16 residues. This CDR3 is CASSPQSARGYNEQFF. In DNA form, the CDR3 reads TGTGCCAGCAGCCCCCAGTCCGCGCGGGGATACAATGAGCAGTTCTTC.

The gene calls are TRBV7-3 and TRBJ2-2; TRBD2 matches 12 bases. This CDR3 has 14 residues. The germline gives CDR1 SGHTA, CDR2 FQGTGA. With 4 bases clipped from V and 9 bases from J, the junction kept 3 bases outside the gene matches. CDR3 bases: TGTGCCAGCAGCTCCGGACTAGCGGGGAGGGAGCTGTTTTTT. This translates into CASSSGLAGRELFF. The variable domain in full, with the rest retrieved from reference TRBV7-3 and TRBJ2-2, is GAGVSQTPSNKVTEKGKYVELRCDPISGHTALYWYRQSLGQGPEFLIYFQGTGAADDSGLPNDRFFAVRPEGSVSTLKIQRTERGDSAVYLCASSSGLAGRELFFGEGSRLTVL.

The chain carries TRBV10-3 and TRBJ1-2, with 8 nucleotides matching TRBD1. The CDR3 loop spans 11 amino acids. The V and J ends lost 8 bases and 4 bases, in that order; junction bases with no gene match: 0. Germline V gene sequence: CDR1 ENHRY, CDR2 SYGVKD. Here the CDR3 DNA reads TGTGCCATCGGGACAGGCTATGGCTACACCTTC. Translating gives CAIGTGYGYTF.

The chain links TRBV21-1 to TRBJ2-2; the DNA was not used to check the table's D call, TRBD1. TRBV21-1 represents a pseudogene. This CDR3 contains 17 residues. The CDR3 is CASSKGWGQMNTGELFF. CDR3 coding DNA: TGTGCCAGCAGCAAAGGTTGGGGACAAATGAACACCGGGGAGCTGTTTTTT.

The count of this clone is one. The genes are TRBV15 and TRBJ1-4; no firm D call. With 5 bases removed from V and 8 bases from J, the gap between germline ends came to 15 bases. Germline loops: CDR1 LNHNV, CDR2 YYDKDF (reference sequence). There are 14 residues in the CDR3. In DNA form, the CDR3 reads TGTGCCACCAGCGCTAATTCGGGGTTAGAAAAACTGTTTTTT. This translates into CATSANSGLEKLFF.

The chain couples TRBV27 to TRBJ2-7; 7 nucleotides line up with TRBD1. The germline CDR1 and CDR2 sequences are MNHEY and SMNVEV (reference sequence). This CDR3 comprises 15 residues. V lost 5 bases and J lost 2; bases outside the gene matches: 9. CDR3 coding DNA: TGTGCCAGCAGTCCAATCGGGACAGCCCCCTACGAGCAGTACTTC. Translating gives CASSPIGTAPYEQYF.

The chain has TRBV27 and TRBJ2-1; the match to TRBD2 covers 13 bases. CDR1 is MNHEY, CDR2 SMNVEV, per germline (reference sequence). V shed 7 bases, J shed 8 bases, and the junction held 11 bases outside the gene matches. This CDR3 has 16 residues. The CDR3 DNA is TGTGCCAGCAACCCACTAGCGGGGGGGCCGGTCCATGAGCAGTTCTTC. It codes for CASNPLAGGPVHEQFF.

The gene calls are TRBV2 and TRBJ2-7, with TRBD2 identical over 9 bases. The CDR3 covers 17 residues. The germline CDR1 and CDR2 sequences are SNHLY and FYNNEI. V shed 6 bases and J 1 base; nucleotides not matched to a gene: 13. The DNA of the CDR3 is TGTGCCAGCAGAGGGCGGACTCCGGGACTAGCTTCCTACGAGCAGTACTTC. Its translation is CASRGRTPGLASYEQYF.

The V call is TRBV2, the J call TRBJ1-3; TRBD1 matches at 11 bases. The junction had 5 bases not matched to a gene; V was cut back by 1 base and J by 6 bases. The CDR3 is made up of 16 amino acids. The germline V gene has CDR1 SNHLY and CDR2 FYNNEI. CDR3 in DNA: TGTGCCAGCAGTGAAGGCTTTGGACAGGGGGCAAACACCATATATTTT. Its protein is CASSEGFGQGANTIYF. The full variable domain, in which reference TRBV2 and TRBJ1-3 provide the parts outside the CDR3, is EPEVTQTPSHQVTQMGQEVILRCVPISNHLYFYWYRQILGQKVEFLVSFYNNEISEKSEIFDDQFSVERPDGSNFTLKIRSTKLEDSAMYFCASSEGFGQGANTIYFGEGSWLTVV.

The J gene is TRBJ2-5, the V gene TRBV4-2; 11 nucleotides align to TRBD2. The germline CDR1 and CDR2 sequences are LGHNA and YNFKEQ. The trim removed 1 base at V and 5 bases at J, leaving 6 bases unmatched. This CDR3 comprises 16 residues. DNA for the CDR3: TGTGCCAGCAGCCAAGGTCTAGCGGGGGGTTATGAGACCCAGTACTTC. Protein: CASSQGLAGGYETQYF.

This rearrangement joins TRBV5-6 to TRBJ2-7; D possibly corresponds to TRBD1 (6 bases). The CDR3 totals 14 residues. The V and J ends lost 2 bases and 2 bases respectively, with 11 bases between them. Germline V lookup: CDR1 SGHDT, CDR2 YYEEEE. The CDR3 bases are TGTGCCAGCAGCTTTGGGACAAGTCCCTACGAGCAGTACTTC. This gives the protein CASSFGTSPYEQYF. The variable domain in full, completed from reference TRBV5-6 and TRBJ2-7, reads DAGVTQSPTHLIKTRGQQVTLRCSPKSGHDTVSWYQQALGQGPQFIFQYYEEEERQRGNFPDRFSGHQFPNYSSELNVNALLLGDSALYLCASSFGTSPYEQYFGPGTRLTVT.

The table lists this clone with a count of one. The chain links TRBV14 to TRBJ1-3; D is ambiguous. In germline, CDR1 is SGHDN, CDR2 FVKESK. The CDR3 runs 14 residues. V was cut by 6 bases and J by 0 bases, with 9 bases left in between. The CDR3 loop is CASSQVGSGNTIYF. In nucleotides, the CDR3 is TGTGCCAGCAGTCAGGTGGGCTCTGGAAACACCATATATTTT.

V usage is TRBV5-4 and J usage is TRBJ1-1; D is possibly TRBD1 (5 bases). CDR3 size: 13 residues. Trimming removed 3 bases at V and 4 bases at J, with 10 bases between. CDR1 is SGHNT, CDR2 YYREEE, per germline (reference sequence). CDR3 in DNA: TGTGCCAGCAGCTGGGGGGAGGCCACTGAAGCTTTCTTT. Translation: CASSWGEATEAFF.

V usage is TRBV28 and J usage is TRBJ1-6, with D uncertain. Germline V gene sequence: CDR1 MDHEN, CDR2 SYDVKM. This CDR3 is built from 14 residues. V was clipped by 2 bases and J by 2 bases, with 4 bases between them. The CDR3 region has the DNA TGTGCCAGCAGTTTAATAACCTATAATTCACCCCTCCACTTT. It codes for CASSLITYNSPLHF. Looking up the rest from reference TRBV28 and TRBJ1-6 gives the full variable domain: DVKVTQSSRYLVKRTGEKVFLECVQDMDHENMFWYRQDPGLGLRLIYFSYDVKMKEKGDIPEGYSVSREKKERFSLILESASTNQTSMYLCASSLITYNSPLHFGNGTRLTVT.

The gene calls are TRBV11-2 and TRBJ2-2; a possible D gene is TRBD1 (5 bases). Germline CDR1 is SGHAT and CDR2 is FQNNGV. This CDR3 spans 14 amino acids. V was trimmed by 3 bases and J by 6 bases, leaving 11 bases between them. CDR3: CASSFYGASGELFF. The CDR3, as DNA: TGTGCCAGCAGCTTTTATGGGGCCTCCGGGGAGCTGTTTTTT.

V usage is TRBV4-1 and J usage is TRBJ2-7; a possible D gene is TRBD2 (6 bases). Germline CDR1 is MGHRA and CDR2 is YSYEKL. The CDR3 covers 17 residues. With 4 bases removed from V and 0 bases from J, the gap between germline ends came to 19 bases. CDR3 sequence (DNA): TGCGCCAGCAGCCTCAAAACCCGGGACTTGCCCTCCTACGAGCAGTACTTC. Translating it yields CASSLKTRDLPSYEQYF.